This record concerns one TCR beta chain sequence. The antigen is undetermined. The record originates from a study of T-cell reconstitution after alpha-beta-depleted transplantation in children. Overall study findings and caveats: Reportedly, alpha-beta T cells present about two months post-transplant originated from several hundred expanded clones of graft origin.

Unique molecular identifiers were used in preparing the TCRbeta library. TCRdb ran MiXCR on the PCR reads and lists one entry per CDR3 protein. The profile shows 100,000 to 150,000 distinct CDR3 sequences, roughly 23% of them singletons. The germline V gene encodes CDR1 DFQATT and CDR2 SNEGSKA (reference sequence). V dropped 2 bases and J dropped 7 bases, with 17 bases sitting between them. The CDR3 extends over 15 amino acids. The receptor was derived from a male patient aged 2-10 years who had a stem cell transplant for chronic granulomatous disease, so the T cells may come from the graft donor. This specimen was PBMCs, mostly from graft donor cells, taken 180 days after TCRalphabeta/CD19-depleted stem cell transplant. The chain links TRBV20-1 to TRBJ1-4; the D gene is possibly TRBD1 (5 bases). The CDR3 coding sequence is TGCAGTGCTAGAAATGGTCCGGGGGAGGGTGAAAAACTGTTTTTT. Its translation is CSARNGPGEGEKLFF.